This record looks at one T cell receptor beta chain sequence and its context. The data derive from a study of blood T cell repertoires in COVID-19. About the study: Sample material is recorded as cDNA or gDNA derived from T cells, B-cell-depleted T cells, or PBMCs.

Per the original data handling: Cell counts per sample came from amplifying reference gene primers. Only in-frame clones appear in the TCRdb table, and some are missing; sequencing was by immunoSEQ multiplex PCR. The V and J calls and clone size come from that table; D and trimming were worked out from the DNA. This repertoire shows some 380,000 clones, over 75% found once; its top ten account for approximately 2%. Membership in each cohort depended on participant-reported clinical history. V lost 4 bases to trimming and J lost 6 bases, with 9 bases between them. Germline V gene data show CDR1 as GTSNPN and CDR2 as SVGIG (reference sequence). The CDR3 consists of 11 residues.

Sequencing was performed on PBMCs or T cells enriched from blood (not recorded which). This TCR was recovered from a woman in her thirties or forties with acute COVID-19. The chain carries TRBV30 and TRBJ1-2; D call uncertain. This chain's CDR3 is CAWTSTDGYTF. CDR3 nucleotides: TGTGCCTGGACGAGTACAGATGGCTACACCTTC.